This TCR beta chain was retrieved from a study of OX40 agonist ivuxolimab in advanced cancers. Generated by immunoSEQ multiplex PCR, the TCRdb table keeps only in-frame clones and is missing some. The table lists fewer than 80,000 clones, approximately 89% of them singletons. If patients had autoimmune disease history or systemic immunosuppression, they were excluded. As regards this clone: Antigen: not known.

General observations from the study: The study observed clonal expansion of CD4+ and CD8+ blood T cells by week 6 at 0.1 to 3.0 mg/kg.

Trimming pared 2 bases from V and 0 bases from J, leaving 8 bases between. Germline assignment: CDR1 SGHVS and CDR2 FNYEAQ. There are 15 residues in the CDR3. This TCR came from an adult with an advanced solid tumor such as melanoma, head and neck, liver or kidney cancer. The sample consisted of CD4+ or CD8+ T cells sorted from blood, taken in a trial of the OX40 agonist ivuxolimab. This chain uses TRBV7-6 with TRBJ1-3, with no clear D. The CDR3 protein is CASSLMDHSGNTIYF. The CDR3 coding sequence is TGTGCCAGCAGCTTAATGGACCACTCTGGAAACACCATATATTTT.